Included here is one TCR beta chain sequence, with context. This sample is part of a study of blood T cell repertoires in COVID-19. Looking at the study overall: Acute-phase and convalescent COVID-19 samples originated in the United States, Italy and Spain. The cDNA or gDNA used as material had been derived from T cells, B-cell-depleted T cells, or PBMCs.

The J segment lost 5 bases and the V segment lost 3 bases, leaving 3 bases of the junction unmatched. Germline V CDR1 and CDR2: MNHNS, SASEGT. This CDR3 has 13 residues. Methods used by the authors: Amplification of reference gene primers was used by the study to estimate nucleated cell counts. The data were produced by immunoSEQ multiplex PCR, yet TCRdb's version contains in-frame clones alone and is incomplete. V and J calls and clone size follow that table, whereas D and trimming were derived from the DNA. This sample has under 150,000 clones, with 70% to 90% found just once. This sequence was found in a woman aged 50 to 60 with acute or convalescent COVID-19. The material sequenced was peripheral blood. The chain has TRBV6-1 and TRBJ2-5; TRBD2 matches 7 bases. The CDR3 spells CASSERGIETQYF. CDR3 in DNA: TGTGCCAGCAGTGAGCGGGGGATTGAGACCCAGTACTTC.